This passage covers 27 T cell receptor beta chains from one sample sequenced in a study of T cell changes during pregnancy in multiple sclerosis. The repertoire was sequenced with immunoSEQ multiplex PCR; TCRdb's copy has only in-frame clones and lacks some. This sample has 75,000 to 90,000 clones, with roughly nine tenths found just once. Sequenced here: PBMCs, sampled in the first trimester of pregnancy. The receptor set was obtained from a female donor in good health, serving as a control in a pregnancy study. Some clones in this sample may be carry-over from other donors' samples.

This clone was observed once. The CDR3 loop reads CAWSVPGGGNQPQHF. Written as DNA, the CDR3 is TGTGCCTGGAGTGTCCCAGGGGGAGGCAATCAGCCCCAGCATTTT. The chain combines TRBV30 with TRBJ1-5, with 7 bases matching TRBD1. Germline-derived CDR1 and CDR2 are GTSNPN and SVGIG (reference sequence). This CDR3 is 15 amino acids long. The trim removed 0 bases at V and 2 bases at J, leaving 4 bases unmatched.

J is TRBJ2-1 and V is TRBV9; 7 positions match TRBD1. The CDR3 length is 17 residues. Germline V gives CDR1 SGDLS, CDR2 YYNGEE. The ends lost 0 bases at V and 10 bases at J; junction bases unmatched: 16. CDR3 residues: CASSVATGQDNHPEQFF. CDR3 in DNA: TGTGCCAGCAGCGTAGCTACAGGACAGGATAATCACCCGGAGCAGTTCTTC.

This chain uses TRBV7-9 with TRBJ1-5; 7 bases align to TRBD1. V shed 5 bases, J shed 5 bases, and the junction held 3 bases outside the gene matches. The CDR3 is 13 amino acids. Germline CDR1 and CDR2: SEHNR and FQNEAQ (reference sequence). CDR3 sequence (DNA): TGTGCCAGCAGCCTCGGGACAGATCAGCCCCAGCATTTT. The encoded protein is CASSLGTDQPQHF. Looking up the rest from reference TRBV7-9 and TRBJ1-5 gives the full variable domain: DTGVSQNPRHKITKRGQNVTFRCDPISEHNRLYWYRQTLGQGPEFLTYFQNEAQLEKSRLLSDRFSAERPKGSFSTLEIQRTEQGDSAMYLCASSLGTDQPQHFGDGTRLSIL.

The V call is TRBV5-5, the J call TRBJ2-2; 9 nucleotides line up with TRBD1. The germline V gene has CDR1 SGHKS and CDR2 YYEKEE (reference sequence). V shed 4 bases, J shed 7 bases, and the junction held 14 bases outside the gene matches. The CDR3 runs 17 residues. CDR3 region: CASSRTGVNLSVGELFF. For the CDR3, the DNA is TGTGCCAGCAGCCGGACAGGGGTCAATCTGTCGGTCGGGGAGCTGTTTTTT. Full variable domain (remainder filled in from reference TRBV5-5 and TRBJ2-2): DAGVTQSPTHLIKTRGQQVTLRCSPISGHKSVSWYQQVLGQGPQFIFQYYEKEERGRGNFPDRFSARQFPNYSSELNVNALLLGDSALYLCASSRTGVNLSVGELFFGEGSRLTVL.

DNA for the CDR3: TGTGCCAGCAGCCAGGAGTGGACTAGCGGGAGCAATGAGCAGTTCTTC. Translating it yields CASSQEWTSGSNEQFF. V usage is TRBV7-2 and J usage is TRBJ2-1; TRBD2 aligns across 13 bases. In germline, CDR1 is SGHTA, CDR2 FQGNSA. The junction had 7 bases not matched to a gene; V was cut back by 5 bases and J by 6 bases. This CDR3 is built from 16 residues.

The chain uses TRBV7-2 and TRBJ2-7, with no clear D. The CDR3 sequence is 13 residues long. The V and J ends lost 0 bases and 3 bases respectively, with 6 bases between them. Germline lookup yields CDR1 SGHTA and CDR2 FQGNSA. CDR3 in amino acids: CASSLAGSYEQYF. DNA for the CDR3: TGTGCCAGCAGCTTAGCTGGCAGCTACGAGCAGTACTTC.

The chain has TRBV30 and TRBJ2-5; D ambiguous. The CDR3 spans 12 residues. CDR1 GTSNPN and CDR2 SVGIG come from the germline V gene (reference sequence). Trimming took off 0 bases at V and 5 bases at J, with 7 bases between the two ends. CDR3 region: CAWSVVRETQYF. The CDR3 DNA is TGTGCCTGGAGTGTTGTGAGGGAGACCCAGTACTTC.

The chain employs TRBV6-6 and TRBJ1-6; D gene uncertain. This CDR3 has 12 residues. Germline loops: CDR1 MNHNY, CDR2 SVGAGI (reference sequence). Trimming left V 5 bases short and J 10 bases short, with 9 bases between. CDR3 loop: CASSPSRSPLHF. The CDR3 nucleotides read TGTGCCAGCAGTCCGTCGCGATCACCCCTCCACTTT.

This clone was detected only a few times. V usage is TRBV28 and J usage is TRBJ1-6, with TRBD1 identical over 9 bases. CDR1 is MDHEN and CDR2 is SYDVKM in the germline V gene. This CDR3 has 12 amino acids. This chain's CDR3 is CARQGENSPLHF. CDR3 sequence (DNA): TGTGCAAGACAGGGGGAGAATTCACCCCTCCACTTT.

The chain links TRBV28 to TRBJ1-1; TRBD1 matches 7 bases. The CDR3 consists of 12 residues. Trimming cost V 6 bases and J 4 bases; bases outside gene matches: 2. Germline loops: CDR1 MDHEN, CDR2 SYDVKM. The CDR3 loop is CASRRGLTEAFF. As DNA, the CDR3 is TGTGCCAGCAGAAGGGGGCTCACTGAAGCTTTCTTT.

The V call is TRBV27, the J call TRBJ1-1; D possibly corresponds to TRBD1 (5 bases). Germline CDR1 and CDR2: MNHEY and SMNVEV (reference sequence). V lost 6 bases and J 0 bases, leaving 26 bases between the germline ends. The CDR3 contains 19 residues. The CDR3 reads CASRSHPPRGPPMNTEAFF. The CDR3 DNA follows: TGTGCCAGCAGGTCCCACCCCCCGCGGGGACCCCCTATGAACACTGAAGCTTTCTTT.

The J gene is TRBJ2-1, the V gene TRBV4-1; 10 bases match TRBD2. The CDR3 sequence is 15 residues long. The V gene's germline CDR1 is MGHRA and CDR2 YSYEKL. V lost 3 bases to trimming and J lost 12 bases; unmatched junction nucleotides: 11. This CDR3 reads CASSQPASGRGRQFF. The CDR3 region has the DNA TGCGCCAGCAGCCAGCCGGCTAGCGGGAGAGGTCGGCAGTTCTTC.

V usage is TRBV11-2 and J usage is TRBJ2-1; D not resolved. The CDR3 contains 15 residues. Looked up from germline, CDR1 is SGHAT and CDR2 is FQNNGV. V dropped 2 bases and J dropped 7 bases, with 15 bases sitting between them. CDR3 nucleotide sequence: TGTGCCAGCAGCTTATCCCGGTCCACCCGAAATGAGCAGTTCTTC. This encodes CASSLSRSTRNEQFF. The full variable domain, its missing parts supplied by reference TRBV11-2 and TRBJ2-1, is EAGVAQSPRYKIIEKRQSVAFWCNPISGHATLYWYQQILGQGPKLLIQFQNNGVVDDSQLPKDRFSAERLKGVDSTLKIQPAKLEDSAVYLCASSLSRSTRNEQFFGPGTRLTVL.

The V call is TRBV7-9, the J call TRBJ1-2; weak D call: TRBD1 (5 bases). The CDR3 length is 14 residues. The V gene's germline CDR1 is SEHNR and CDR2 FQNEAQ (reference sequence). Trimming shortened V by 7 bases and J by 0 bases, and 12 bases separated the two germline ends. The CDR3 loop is CASNSGLANYGYTF. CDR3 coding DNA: TGTGCCAGCAACTCAGGGTTAGCTAACTATGGCTACACCTTC.

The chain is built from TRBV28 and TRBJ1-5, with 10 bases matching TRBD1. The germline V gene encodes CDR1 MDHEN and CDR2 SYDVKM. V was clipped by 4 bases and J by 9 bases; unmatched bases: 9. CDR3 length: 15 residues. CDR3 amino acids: CASSSKDRGWWPQHF. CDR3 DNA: TGTGCCAGCAGTTCTAAGGACAGGGGGTGGTGGCCCCAGCATTTT.

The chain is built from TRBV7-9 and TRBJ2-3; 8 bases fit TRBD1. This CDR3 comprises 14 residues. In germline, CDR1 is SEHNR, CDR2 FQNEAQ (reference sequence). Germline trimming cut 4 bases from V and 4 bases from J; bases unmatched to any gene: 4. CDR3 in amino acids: CASSSGGWADTQYF. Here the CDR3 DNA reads TGTGCCAGCAGCTCAGGGGGCTGGGCAGATACGCAGTATTTT.

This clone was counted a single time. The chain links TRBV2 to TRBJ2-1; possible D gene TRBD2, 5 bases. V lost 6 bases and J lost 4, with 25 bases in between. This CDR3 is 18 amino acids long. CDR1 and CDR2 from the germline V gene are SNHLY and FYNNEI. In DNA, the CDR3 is TGTGCCAGCAGCGCCAATCCTTCATCGGGGTCCGCATACAATGAGCAGTTCTTC. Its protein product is CASSANPSSGSAYNEQFF. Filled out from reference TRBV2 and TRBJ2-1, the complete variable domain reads EPEVTQTPSHQVTQMGQEVILRCVPISNHLYFYWYRQILGQKVEFLVSFYNNEISEKSEIFDDQFSVERPDGSNFTLKIRSTKLEDSAMYFCASSANPSSGSAYNEQFFGPGTRLTVL.

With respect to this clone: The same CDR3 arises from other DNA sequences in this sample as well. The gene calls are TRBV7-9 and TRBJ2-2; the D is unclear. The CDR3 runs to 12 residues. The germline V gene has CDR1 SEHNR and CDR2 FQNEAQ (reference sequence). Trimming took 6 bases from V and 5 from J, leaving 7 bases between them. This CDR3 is CASRTGTGELFF. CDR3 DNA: TGTGCCAGCAGGACCGGGACCGGGGAGCTGTTTTTT.

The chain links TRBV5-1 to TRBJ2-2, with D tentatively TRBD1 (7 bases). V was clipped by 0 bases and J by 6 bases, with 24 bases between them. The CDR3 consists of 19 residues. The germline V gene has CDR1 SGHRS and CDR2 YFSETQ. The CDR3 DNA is TGCGCCAGCAGCTTGGTTGCAGGGGGGAACGAGCCTTTCGCCGGGGAGCTGTTTTTT. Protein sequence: CASSLVAGGNEPFAGELFF.

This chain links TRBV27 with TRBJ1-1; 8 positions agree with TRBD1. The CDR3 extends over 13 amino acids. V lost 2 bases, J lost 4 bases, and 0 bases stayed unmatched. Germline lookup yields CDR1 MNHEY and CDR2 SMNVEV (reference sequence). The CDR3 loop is CASSLQGATEAFF. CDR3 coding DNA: TGTGCCAGCAGTTTACAGGGGGCCACTGAAGCTTTCTTT.

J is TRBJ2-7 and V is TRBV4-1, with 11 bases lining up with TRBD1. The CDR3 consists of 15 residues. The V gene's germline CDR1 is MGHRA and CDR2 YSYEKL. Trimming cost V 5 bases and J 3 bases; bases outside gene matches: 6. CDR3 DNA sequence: TGCGCCAGCAGCGAAGTGGGGACAGGGGGCTACGAGCAGTACTTC. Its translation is CASSEVGTGGYEQYF.

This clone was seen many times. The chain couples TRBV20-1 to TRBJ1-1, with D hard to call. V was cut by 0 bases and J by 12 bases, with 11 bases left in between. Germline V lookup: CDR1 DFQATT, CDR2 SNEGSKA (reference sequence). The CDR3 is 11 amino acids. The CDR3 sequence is CSARDIRGTFF. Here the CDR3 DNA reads TGCAGTGCTAGAGATATCCGGGGAACTTTCTTT.

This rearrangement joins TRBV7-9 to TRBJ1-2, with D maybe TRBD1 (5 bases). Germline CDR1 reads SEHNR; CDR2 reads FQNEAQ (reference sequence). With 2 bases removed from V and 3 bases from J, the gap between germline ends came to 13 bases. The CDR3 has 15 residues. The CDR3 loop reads CASSLKGHSDYGYTF. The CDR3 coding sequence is TGTGCCAGCAGCTTAAAGGGGCATAGTGACTATGGCTACACCTTC.

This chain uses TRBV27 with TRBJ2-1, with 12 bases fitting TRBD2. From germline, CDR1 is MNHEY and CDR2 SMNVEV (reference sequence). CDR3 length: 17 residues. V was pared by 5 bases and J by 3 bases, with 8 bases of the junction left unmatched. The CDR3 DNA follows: TGTGCCAGCAGTCGACTAGCGGGAGAGATTGGCTACAATGAGCAGTTCTTC. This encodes CASSRLAGEIGYNEQFF.

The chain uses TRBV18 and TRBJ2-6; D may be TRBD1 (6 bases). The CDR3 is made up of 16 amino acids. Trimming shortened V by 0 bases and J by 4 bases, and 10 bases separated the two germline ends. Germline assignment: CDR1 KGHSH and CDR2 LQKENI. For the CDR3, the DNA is TGTGCCAGCTCACCACCTACAGGGCCCGGGGCCAACGTCCTGACTTTC. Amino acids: CASSPPTGPGANVLTF.

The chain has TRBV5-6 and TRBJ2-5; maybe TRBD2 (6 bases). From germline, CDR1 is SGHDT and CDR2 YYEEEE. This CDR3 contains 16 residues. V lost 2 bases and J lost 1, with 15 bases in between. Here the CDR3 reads CASSFRPRLVQETQYF. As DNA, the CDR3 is TGTGCCAGCAGCTTTCGCCCAAGACTAGTCCAAGAGACCCAGTACTTC.

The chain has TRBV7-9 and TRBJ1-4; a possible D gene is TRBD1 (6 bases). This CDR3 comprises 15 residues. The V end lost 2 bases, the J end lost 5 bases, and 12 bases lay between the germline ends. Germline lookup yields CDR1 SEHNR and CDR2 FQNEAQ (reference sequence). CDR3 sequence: CASSLSSGANEKLFF. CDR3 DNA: TGTGCCAGCAGCTTATCATCAGGGGCGAATGAAAAACTGTTTTTT.